Listed below are T cell receptor beta chains from one sample, sequenced in a study of blood T cell repertoires in COVID-19. Data came from immunoSEQ multiplex PCR; TCRdb stores just in-frame clones and leaves some out. The sample consists of under 200,000 clones, around nine tenths of them appearing once. The sample comprised peripheral blood. The receptors here all came from a young man with active or convalescent COVID-19. Each CDR3 is given with its conserved first and last residue. Each record gives: J gene, V gene, CDR3 protein.

>TRBJ2-5|TRBV11-3
CASSLRRQGARGETQYF
>TRBJ2-2|TRBV30
CAWSRAGELFF
>TRBJ2-5|TRBV21-1
CASSMAKPGSAPQETQYF
>TRBJ2-3|TRBV9
CASSSRTGTDTQYF
>TRBJ1-1|TRBV6-5
CATGDRLNTEAFF
>TRBJ2-1|TRBV27
CASMGDTSNEQFF
>TRBJ1-6|TRBV18
CASSPRTGEDSPLHF
>TRBJ2-2|TRBV7-9
CASSWTGGDTGELFF
>TRBJ2-1|TRBV5-4
CASSTWTSGNEQFF
>TRBJ1-6|TRBV5-4
CASSPKGDSPLHF
>TRBJ2-7|TRBV9
CASSLGGGLLYF
>TRBJ2-6|TRBV19
CASSIGGLSSGANVLTF
>TRBJ1-6|TRBV2
CASSDLGRPHHF
>TRBJ2-2|TRBV24-1
CATGETASNTGELFF
>TRBJ1-2|TRBV4-1
CASSQDYRDYGYTF